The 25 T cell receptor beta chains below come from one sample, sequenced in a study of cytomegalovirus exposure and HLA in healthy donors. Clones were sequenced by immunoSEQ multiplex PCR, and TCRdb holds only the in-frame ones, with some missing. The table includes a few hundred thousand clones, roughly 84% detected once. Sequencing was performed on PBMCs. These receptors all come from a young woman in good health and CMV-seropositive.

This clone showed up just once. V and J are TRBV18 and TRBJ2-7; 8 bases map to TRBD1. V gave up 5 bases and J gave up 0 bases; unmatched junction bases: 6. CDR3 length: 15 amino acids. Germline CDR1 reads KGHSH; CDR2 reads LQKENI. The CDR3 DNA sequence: TGTGCCAGCTCATCAGGACAGGGAAGCTCCTACGAGCAGTACTTC. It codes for CASSSGQGSSYEQYF.

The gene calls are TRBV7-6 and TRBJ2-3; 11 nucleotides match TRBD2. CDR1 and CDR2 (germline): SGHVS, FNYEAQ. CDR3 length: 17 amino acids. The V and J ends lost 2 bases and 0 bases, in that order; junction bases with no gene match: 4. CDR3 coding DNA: TGTGCCAGCAGCTTAATATGGACTAGCGGGAGCACAGATACGCAGTATTTT. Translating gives CASSLIWTSGSTDTQYF.

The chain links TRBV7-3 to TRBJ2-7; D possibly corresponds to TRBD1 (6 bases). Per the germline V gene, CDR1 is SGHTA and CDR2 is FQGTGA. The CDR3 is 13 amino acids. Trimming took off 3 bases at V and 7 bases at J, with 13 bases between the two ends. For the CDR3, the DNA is TGTGCCAGCAGCTTGCAGCCAGACAGGGAGCAGTACTTC. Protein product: CASSLQPDREQYF.

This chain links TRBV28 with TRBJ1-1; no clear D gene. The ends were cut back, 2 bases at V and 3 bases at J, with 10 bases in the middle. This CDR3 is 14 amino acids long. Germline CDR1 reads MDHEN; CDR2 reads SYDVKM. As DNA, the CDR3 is TGTGCCAGCAGTTTAGACGGGAGGGACACTGAAGCTTTCTTT. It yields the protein CASSLDGRDTEAFF.

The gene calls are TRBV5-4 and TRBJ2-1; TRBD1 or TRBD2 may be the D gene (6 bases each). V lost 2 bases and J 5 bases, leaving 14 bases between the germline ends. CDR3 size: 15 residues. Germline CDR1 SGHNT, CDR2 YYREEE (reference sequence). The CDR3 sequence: CASSFGGRFDNEQFF. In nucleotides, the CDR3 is TGTGCCAGCAGCTTCGGGGGCAGATTTGACAATGAGCAGTTCTTC.

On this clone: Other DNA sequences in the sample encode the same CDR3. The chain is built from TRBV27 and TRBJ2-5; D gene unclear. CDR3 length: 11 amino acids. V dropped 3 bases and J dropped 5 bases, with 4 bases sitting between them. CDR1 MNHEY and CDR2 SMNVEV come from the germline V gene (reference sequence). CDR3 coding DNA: TGTGCCAGCAGTTTGGGGGAGACCCAGTACTTC. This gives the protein CASSLGETQYF.

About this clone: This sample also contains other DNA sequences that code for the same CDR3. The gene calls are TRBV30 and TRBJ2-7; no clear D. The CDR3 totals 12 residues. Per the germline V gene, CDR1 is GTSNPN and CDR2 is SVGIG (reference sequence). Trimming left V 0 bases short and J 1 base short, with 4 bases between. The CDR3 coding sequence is TGTGCCTGGAGTGTAAGGTCCTACGAGCAGTACTTC. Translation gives CAWSVRSYEQYF.

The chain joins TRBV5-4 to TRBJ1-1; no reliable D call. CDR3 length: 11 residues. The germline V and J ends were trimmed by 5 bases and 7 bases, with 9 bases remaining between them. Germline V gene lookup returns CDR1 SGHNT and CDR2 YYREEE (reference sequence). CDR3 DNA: TGTGCCAGCAGTGTAGGAGTTGAAGCTTTCTTT. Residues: CASSVGVEAFF.

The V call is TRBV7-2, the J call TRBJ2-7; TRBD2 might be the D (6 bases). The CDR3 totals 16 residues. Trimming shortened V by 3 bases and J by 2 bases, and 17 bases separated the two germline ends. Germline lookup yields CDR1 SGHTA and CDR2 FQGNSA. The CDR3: CASSLGRRSKPYEQYF. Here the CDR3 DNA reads TGTGCCAGCAGCTTGGGGAGGAGATCCAAGCCCTACGAGCAGTACTTC.

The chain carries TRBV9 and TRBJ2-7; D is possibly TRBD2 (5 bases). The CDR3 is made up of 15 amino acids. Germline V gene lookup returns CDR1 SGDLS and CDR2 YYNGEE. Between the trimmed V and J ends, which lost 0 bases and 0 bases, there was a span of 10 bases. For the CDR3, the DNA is TGTGCCAGCAGCGTAGAGCCGGCGGGCTCCTACGAGCAGTACTTC. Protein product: CASSVEPAGSYEQYF.

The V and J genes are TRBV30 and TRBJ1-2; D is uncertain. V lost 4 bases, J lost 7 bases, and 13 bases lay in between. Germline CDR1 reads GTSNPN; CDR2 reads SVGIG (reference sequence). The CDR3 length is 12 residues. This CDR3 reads CAWKSGIRGYTF. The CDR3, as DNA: TGTGCCTGGAAGTCCGGGATACGTGGCTACACCTTC.

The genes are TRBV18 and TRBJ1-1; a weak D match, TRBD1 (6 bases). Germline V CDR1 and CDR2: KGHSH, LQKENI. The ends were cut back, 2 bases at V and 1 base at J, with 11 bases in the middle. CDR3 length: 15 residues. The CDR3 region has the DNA TGTGCCAGCTCACCAGGACCAGGGGAGAACACTGAAGCTTTCTTT. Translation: CASSPGPGENTEAFF.

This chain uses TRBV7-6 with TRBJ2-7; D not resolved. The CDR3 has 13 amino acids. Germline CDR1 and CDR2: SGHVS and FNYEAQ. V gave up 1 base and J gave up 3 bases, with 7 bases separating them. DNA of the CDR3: TGTGCCAGCAGCTTAGGGCCAGACTACGAGCAGTACTTC. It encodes CASSLGPDYEQYF.

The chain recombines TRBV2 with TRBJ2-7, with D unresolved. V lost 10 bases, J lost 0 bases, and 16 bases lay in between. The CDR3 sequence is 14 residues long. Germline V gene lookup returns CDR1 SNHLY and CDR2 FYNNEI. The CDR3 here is CATLSGSHSYEQYF. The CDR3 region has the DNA TGTGCCACCCTTTCCGGATCCCACTCCTACGAGCAGTACTTC.

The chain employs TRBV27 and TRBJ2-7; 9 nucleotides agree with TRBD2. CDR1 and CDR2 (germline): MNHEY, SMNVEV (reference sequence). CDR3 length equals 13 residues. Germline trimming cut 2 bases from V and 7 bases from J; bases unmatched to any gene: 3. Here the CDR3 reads CASSLTLAGEQYF. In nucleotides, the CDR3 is TGTGCCAGCAGTTTAACCCTAGCGGGAGAGCAGTACTTC.

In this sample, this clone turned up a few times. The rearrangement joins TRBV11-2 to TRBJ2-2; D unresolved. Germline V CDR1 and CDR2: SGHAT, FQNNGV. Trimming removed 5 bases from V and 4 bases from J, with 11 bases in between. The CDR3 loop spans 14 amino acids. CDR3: CASSPSWVTGELFF. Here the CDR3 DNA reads TGTGCCAGCAGCCCTTCATGGGTCACCGGGGAGCTGTTTTTT.

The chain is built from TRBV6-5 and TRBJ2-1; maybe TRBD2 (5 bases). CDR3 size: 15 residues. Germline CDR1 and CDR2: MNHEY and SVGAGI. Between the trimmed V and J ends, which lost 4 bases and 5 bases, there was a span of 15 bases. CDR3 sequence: CASSSRASRDNEQFF. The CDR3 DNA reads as TGTGCCAGCAGTTCTAGGGCTAGCCGGGACAATGAGCAGTTCTTC.

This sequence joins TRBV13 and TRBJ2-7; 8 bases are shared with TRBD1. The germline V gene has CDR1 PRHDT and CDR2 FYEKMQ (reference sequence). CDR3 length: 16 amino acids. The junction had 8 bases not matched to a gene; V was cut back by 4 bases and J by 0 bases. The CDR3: CASSSTGGQSSYEQYF. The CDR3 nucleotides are TGTGCCAGCAGCTCTACAGGGGGACAAAGCTCCTACGAGCAGTACTTC.

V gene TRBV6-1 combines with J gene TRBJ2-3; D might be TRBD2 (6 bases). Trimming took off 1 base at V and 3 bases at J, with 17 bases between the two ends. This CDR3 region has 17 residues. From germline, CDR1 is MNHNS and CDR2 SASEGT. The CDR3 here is CASSEGLAPGPTDTQYF. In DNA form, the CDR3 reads TGTGCCAGCAGTGAAGGGCTAGCGCCGGGTCCAACAGATACGCAGTATTTT.

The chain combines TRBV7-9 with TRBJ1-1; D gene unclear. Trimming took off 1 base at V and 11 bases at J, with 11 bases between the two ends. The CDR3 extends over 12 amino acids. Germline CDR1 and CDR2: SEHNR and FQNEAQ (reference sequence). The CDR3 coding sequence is TGTGCCAGCAGCTTAGAGGCCCAGTCGGCTTTCTTT. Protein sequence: CASSLEAQSAFF.

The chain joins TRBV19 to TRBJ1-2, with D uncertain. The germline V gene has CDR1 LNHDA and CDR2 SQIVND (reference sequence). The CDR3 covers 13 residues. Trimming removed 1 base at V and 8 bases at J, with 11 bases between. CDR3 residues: CASSIVDRRGYTF. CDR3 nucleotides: TGTGCCAGTAGTATAGTGGACCGGCGCGGCTACACCTTC.

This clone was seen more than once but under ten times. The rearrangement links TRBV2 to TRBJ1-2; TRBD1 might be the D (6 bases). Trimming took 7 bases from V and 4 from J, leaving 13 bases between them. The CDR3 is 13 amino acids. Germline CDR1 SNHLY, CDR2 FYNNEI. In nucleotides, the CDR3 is TGTGCCAGCACGGGGGGGCCTACCTATGGCTACACCTTC. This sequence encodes CASTGGPTYGYTF.

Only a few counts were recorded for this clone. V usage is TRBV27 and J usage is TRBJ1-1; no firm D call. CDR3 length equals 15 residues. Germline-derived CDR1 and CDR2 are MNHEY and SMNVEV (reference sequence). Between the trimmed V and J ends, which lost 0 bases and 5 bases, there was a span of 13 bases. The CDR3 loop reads CASSLSRVGWTEAFF. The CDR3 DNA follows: TGTGCCAGCAGTTTATCAAGGGTCGGTTGGACTGAAGCTTTCTTT.

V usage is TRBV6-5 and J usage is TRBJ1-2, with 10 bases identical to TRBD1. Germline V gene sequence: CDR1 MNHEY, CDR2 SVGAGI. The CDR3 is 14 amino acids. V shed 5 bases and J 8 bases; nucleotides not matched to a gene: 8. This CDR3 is CASSTSGTGAGYTF. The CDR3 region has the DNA TGTGCCAGCAGTACCTCCGGGACAGGGGCCGGCTACACCTTC.

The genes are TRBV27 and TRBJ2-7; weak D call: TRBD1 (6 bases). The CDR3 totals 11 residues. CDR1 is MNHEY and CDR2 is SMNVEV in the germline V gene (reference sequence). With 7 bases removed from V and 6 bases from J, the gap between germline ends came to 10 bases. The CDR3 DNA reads TGTGCCAGCATCCTGGGGGCCGAGCAGTACTTC. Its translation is CASILGAEQYF.